These 29 T cell receptor beta chains were sequenced from one sample in a study of shared clonotypes between healthy human individuals. The assay was immunoSEQ multiplex PCR, and TCRdb's table has in-frame clones only and misses some. The repertoire holds 2,500,000 or so clones, with around 90% as singletons. The sequenced sample was naive CD4+ T cells from PBMCs. Stated subset: CD45RA+ positively selected. The receptors shown here come from a man in his late teens or twenties in good health. Some clones in this sample may be carry-over from other donors' samples.

The V call is TRBV13, the J call TRBJ1-2; 8 bases fit TRBD1. This CDR3 has 14 amino acids. Germline CDR1 reads PRHDT; CDR2 reads FYEKMQ (reference sequence). J gave up 3 bases and V 4 bases, and 4 bases lay outside the gene matches. The CDR3 nucleotides are TGTGCCAGCAGCTCCCAGGGGGCCGACTATGGCTACACCTTC. This gives the protein CASSSQGADYGYTF.

The chain combines TRBV28 with TRBJ2-7, with 7 bases identical to TRBD1. V lost 3 bases, J lost 3 bases, and 11 bases stayed unmatched. CDR1 is MDHEN, CDR2 SYDVKM, per germline. The CDR3 extends over 16 amino acids. The CDR3 DNA is TGTGCCAGCAGTTTCCCCACCCGACAGGGAGACTACGAGCAGTACTTC. Residues: CASSFPTRQGDYEQYF.

The genes are TRBV5-1 and TRBJ2-7, with a possible D match to TRBD2 (5 bases). Between the trimmed V and J ends, which lost 0 bases and 5 bases, there was a span of 9 bases. This CDR3 is 13 amino acids long. Germline CDR1 is SGHRS and CDR2 is YFSETQ. The CDR3 protein is CASSLGSGDEQYF. The CDR3 DNA sequence: TGCGCCAGCAGCTTGGGATCCGGGGACGAGCAGTACTTC.

In the case of this clone: The same CDR3 also results from other DNA sequences found in this sample. V usage is TRBV9 and J usage is TRBJ2-3; TRBD1 aligns across 8 bases. The CDR3 runs to 14 residues. CDR1 is SGDLS, CDR2 YYNGEE, per germline. The V and J ends lost 0 bases and 4 bases, in that order; junction bases with no gene match: 1. The CDR3 protein is CASSVAQGADTQYF. The CDR3 region has the DNA TGTGCCAGCAGCGTAGCACAGGGGGCAGATACGCAGTATTTT.

The genes are TRBV2 and TRBJ1-2; TRBD1 matches at 8 bases. The ends lost 5 bases at V and 7 bases at J; junction bases unmatched: 9. Germline lookup yields CDR1 SNHLY and CDR2 FYNNEI. This CDR3 has 14 residues. The CDR3 reads CASSTDRGEGGYTF. As DNA, the CDR3 is TGTGCCAGCAGTACTGACAGGGGCGAGGGTGGCTACACCTTC.

The V gene is TRBV18, the J gene TRBJ2-1, with 9 bases matching TRBD1. The V and J ends lost 5 bases and 4 bases, in that order; junction bases with no gene match: 9. The CDR3 length is 16 residues. Germline CDR1 reads KGHSH; CDR2 reads LQKENI. CDR3 residues: CASSALPTGGYNEQFF. In DNA form, the CDR3 reads TGTGCCAGCTCAGCCCTCCCGACAGGGGGTTACAATGAGCAGTTCTTC.

The chain couples TRBV14 to TRBJ2-7; 8 bases line up with TRBD1. This CDR3 comprises 17 residues. Germline V gene sequence: CDR1 SGHDN, CDR2 FVKESK. The junction had 9 bases not matched to a gene; V was cut back by 1 base and J by 1 base. Here the CDR3 reads CASSQGGGRGLSYEQYF. The CDR3 DNA sequence: TGTGCCAGCAGCCAAGGGGGAGGCAGGGGGCTATCCTACGAGCAGTACTTC.

This clone was recorded only once. The V gene is TRBV7-9, the J gene TRBJ2-5; D is possibly TRBD1 (6 bases). The CDR3 spans 15 residues. V was trimmed by 5 bases and J by 4 bases, leaving 17 bases between them. CDR1 SEHNR and CDR2 FQNEAQ come from the germline V gene (reference sequence). Here the CDR3 DNA reads TGTGCCAGCAGCGATCGAACAGGGAGTGGAGAGACCCAGTACTTC. It specifies CASSDRTGSGETQYF.

This clone was detected once. This sequence joins TRBV11-2 and TRBJ1-3; 12 bases are shared with TRBD1. The germline V gene encodes CDR1 SGHAT and CDR2 FQNNGV. J was trimmed by 5 bases and V by 4 bases; bases with no gene match: 3. The CDR3 covers 15 residues. In DNA, the CDR3 is TGTGCCAGCAGCTCGGGACAGGGGGCTAGAAACACCATATATTTT. It yields the protein CASSSGQGARNTIYF.

V and J are TRBV4-3 and TRBJ2-7; 8 bases are shared with TRBD1. CDR1 and CDR2 from the germline V gene are LGHNA and YSLEER. V was clipped by 0 bases and J by 1 base; unmatched bases: 2. The CDR3 runs to 15 residues. CDR3 nucleotides: TGCGCCAGCAGCCAAGACAGGGGGCAATCCTACGAGCAGTACTTC. Amino acids: CASSQDRGQSYEQYF.

The rearrangement joins TRBV28 to TRBJ1-1, with 8 bases lining up with TRBD1. Germline assignment: CDR1 MDHEN and CDR2 SYDVKM. V lost 10 bases to trimming and J lost 1 base; unmatched junction nucleotides: 11. The CDR3 is 15 amino acids. CDR3 coding DNA: TGTGCCACCACGCTTGCTCAGGGGGCGAACACTGAAGCTTTCTTT. This gives the protein CATTLAQGANTEAFF.

This chain links TRBV20-1 with TRBJ2-1; D remains unclear. V lost 3 bases to trimming and J lost 9 bases, with 9 bases between them. From germline, CDR1 is DFQATT and CDR2 SNEGSKA (reference sequence). The CDR3 totals 11 residues. CDR3 bases: TGCAGTGCTAGTCTGGCCGGTGAGCAGTTCTTC. Amino acid sequence: CSASLAGEQFF.

The chain employs TRBV7-8 and TRBJ2-5, with a weak D call TRBD1 (5 bases). The germline V gene encodes CDR1 SGHVS and CDR2 FQNEAQ. V was trimmed by 3 bases and J by 5 bases, leaving 19 bases between them. This CDR3 is 16 amino acids long. The CDR3 DNA reads TGTGCCAGCAGCTTGGGATCCAGGGTTTCTTTGGAGACCCAGTACTTC. Translated: CASSLGSRVSLETQYF.

This clone was detected once. The rearrangement uses TRBV6-5 and TRBJ1-1, with D maybe TRBD1 (5 bases). Per germline, CDR1 MNHEY and CDR2 SVGAGI. This CDR3 contains 12 residues. Trimming left V 2 bases short and J 7 bases short, with 8 bases between. The CDR3 DNA reads as TGTGCCAGCAGTTACCCGGGACTTGAAGCTTTCTTT. This gives the protein CASSYPGLEAFF.

The rearrangement uses TRBV10-3 and TRBJ1-3, with TRBD1 identical over 9 bases. The CDR3 has 16 amino acids. V shed 4 bases and J 4 bases; nucleotides not matched to a gene: 8. Germline CDR1 and CDR2: ENHRY and SYGVKD. The chain's CDR3 is CAISVRPGQGGNTIYF. Written as DNA, the CDR3 is TGTGCCATCAGTGTTCGACCGGGACAGGGCGGAAACACCATATATTTT.

The chain joins TRBV28 to TRBJ1-1; TRBD1 aligns across 7 bases. The CDR3 runs 14 residues. Germline V CDR1 and CDR2: MDHEN, SYDVKM. The junction had 4 bases not matched to a gene; V was cut back by 2 bases and J by 4 bases. The CDR3 spells CASSLGRGGTEAFF. The CDR3 region has the DNA TGTGCCAGCAGTTTAGGCAGGGGGGGCACTGAAGCTTTCTTT. Full variable domain (remainder filled in from reference TRBV28 and TRBJ1-1): DVKVTQSSRYLVKRTGEKVFLECVQDMDHENMFWYRQDPGLGLRLIYFSYDVKMKEKGDIPEGYSVSREKKERFSLILESASTNQTSMYLCASSLGRGGTEAFFGQGTRLTVV.

V usage is TRBV18 and J usage is TRBJ2-5; TRBD1 aligns across 9 bases. This CDR3 has 15 residues. Germline CDR1 and CDR2: KGHSH and LQKENI. Trimming cost V 6 bases and J 3 bases; bases outside gene matches: 8. CDR3 loop: CASSSRTGAKETQYF. CDR3 DNA sequence: TGTGCCAGCTCCTCCCGGACAGGGGCGAAAGAGACCCAGTACTTC. Based on the CDR3 plus reference TRBV18 and TRBJ2-5, the full variable domain is NAGVMQNPRHLVRRRGQEARLRCSPMKGHSHVYWYRQLPEEGLKFMVYLQKENIIDESGMPKERFSAEFPKEGPSILRIQQVVRGDSAAYFCASSSRTGAKETQYFGPGTRLLVL.

As for this clone: An end of the junction does not agree with germline; a read error may underlie this. The V and J genes are TRBV14 and TRBJ2-1; TRBD1 is a possible D gene (5 bases). The germline CDR1 and CDR2 sequences are SGHDN and FVKESK. The CDR3 contains 10 residues. This chain's CDR3 is CASSQRQLVF. The DNA for the CDR3 is TGTGCCAGCAGCCAACGACAGCTAGTCTTC.

This chain joins TRBV18 and TRBJ1-2; D perhaps matches TRBD1 (6 bases). V lost 5 bases to trimming and J lost 2 bases, with 12 bases between them. The CDR3 loop spans 14 amino acids. Per the germline V gene, CDR1 is KGHSH and CDR2 is LQKENI. Written as DNA, the CDR3 is TGTGCCAGCTCAGATCGGGGGCAGAACTATGGCTACACCTTC. This codes for CASSDRGQNYGYTF. The complete variable domain, with remaining parts taken from reference TRBV18 and TRBJ1-2, reads NAGVMQNPRHLVRRRGQEARLRCSPMKGHSHVYWYRQLPEEGLKFMVYLQKENIIDESGMPKERFSAEFPKEGPSILRIQQVVRGDSAAYFCASSDRGQNYGYTFGSGTRLTVV.

The rearrangement links TRBV2 to TRBJ1-3; D might be TRBD1 (5 bases). V gave up 10 bases and J gave up 3 bases, with 28 bases separating them. The germline CDR1 and CDR2 sequences are SNHLY and FYNNEI. The CDR3 loop spans 18 amino acids. The CDR3 nucleotides read TGTGCCACCTCGATTTTACCGGGACGGGCGGTGGGTGGAAACACCATATATTTT. Translation: CATSILPGRAVGGNTIYF.

This clone was detected once. V gene TRBV7-8 combines with J gene TRBJ2-7; no clear D gene. Germline V gene sequence: CDR1 SGHVS, CDR2 FQNEAQ. The CDR3 consists of 15 residues. The ends were cut back, 4 bases at V and 2 bases at J, with 15 bases in the middle. CDR3 protein: CASSSKATLPYEQYF. The CDR3 DNA reads as TGTGCCAGCAGCTCCAAGGCGACGTTGCCCTACGAGCAGTACTTC.

The chain links TRBV6-4 to TRBJ1-4; a possible D gene is TRBD1 (5 bases). Trimming took 2 bases from V and 8 from J, leaving 15 bases between them. This CDR3 contains 15 residues. The germline gives CDR1 MRHNA, CDR2 SNTAGT. The DNA of the CDR3 is TGTGCCAGCAGTGACGGCTCTGGGACGGGAGAAAAACTGTTTTTT. As protein: CASSDGSGTGEKLFF.

The chain is built from TRBV15 and TRBJ1-5, with a possible D match to TRBD1 (6 bases). Trimming removed 3 bases from V and 7 bases from J, with 16 bases in between. This CDR3 is built from 15 residues. Germline lookup yields CDR1 LNHNV and CDR2 YYDKDF (reference sequence). The CDR3 DNA is TGTGCCACCAGCAGGGCACAGGGTATGGGGCAGCCCCAGCATTTT. Translated, it gives CATSRAQGMGQPQHF. Based on the CDR3 plus reference TRBV15 and TRBJ1-5, the full variable domain is DAMVIQNPRYQVTQFGKPVTLSCSQTLNHNVMYWYQQKSSQAPKLLFHYYDKDFNNEADTPDNFQSRRPNTSFCFLDIRSPGLGDTAMYLCATSRAQGMGQPQHFGDGTRLSIL.

V gene TRBV5-5 combines with J gene TRBJ1-4, with a weak D call TRBD1 (5 bases). CDR1 SGHKS and CDR2 YYEKEE come from the germline V gene (reference sequence). V lost 4 bases, J lost 6 bases, and 16 bases lay in between. The CDR3 consists of 15 residues. The CDR3 loop reads CASSTDVQGYEKLFF. As DNA, the CDR3 is TGTGCCAGCAGCACGGACGTTCAGGGTTATGAAAAACTGTTTTTT.

The rearrangement links TRBV15 to TRBJ2-3; 10 positions agree with TRBD2. Germline CDR1 is LNHNV and CDR2 is YYDKDF (reference sequence). J gave up 4 bases and V 5 bases, and 9 bases lay outside the gene matches. This CDR3 contains 16 residues. CDR3 DNA sequence: TGTGCCACCAGCCCCGGACTAGCGGTCCCCCCAGATACGCAGTATTTT. Its translation: CATSPGLAVPPDTQYF.

The rearrangement uses TRBV7-9 and TRBJ1-5; the D gene is possibly TRBD1 (5 bases). The CDR3 is 13 amino acids. Germline V CDR1 and CDR2: SEHNR, FQNEAQ (reference sequence). V lost 5 bases and J 8 bases, leaving 13 bases between the germline ends. CDR3 in amino acids: CASSQQGGEPQHF. CDR3 DNA: TGTGCCAGCAGCCAGCAGGGCGGTGAGCCCCAGCATTTT.

With regard to this clone: Other DNA variants within this sample encode the same CDR3. The rearrangement uses TRBV18 and TRBJ1-1; 9 positions match TRBD1. V lost 1 base and J lost 8; bases outside the gene matches: 5. The CDR3 extends over 14 amino acids. Germline V gives CDR1 KGHSH, CDR2 LQKENI. CDR3 in DNA: TGTGCCAGCTCACCACGAAGAGGGACAGGGGAAGCTTTCTTT. It encodes CASSPRRGTGEAFF.

J is TRBJ2-2 and V is TRBV28, with D possibly matching TRBD1 (6 bases). CDR1 MDHEN and CDR2 SYDVKM come from the germline V gene. CDR3 length: 14 amino acids. Between the trimmed V and J ends, which lost 6 bases and 3 bases, there was a span of 11 bases. This CDR3 reads CASRWTAHTGELFF. DNA of the CDR3: TGTGCCAGCAGATGGACAGCACACACCGGGGAGCTGTTTTTT.

This chain joins TRBV6-5 and TRBJ1-2; D is uncertain. CDR3 length: 13 residues. Germline CDR1 reads MNHEY; CDR2 reads SVGAGI. The V end was cut by 3 bases, the J end by 6 bases, with 11 bases between. In DNA, the CDR3 is TGTGCCAGCAGTTATGTTGGCGGGCATGGCTACACCTTC. Protein product: CASSYVGGHGYTF.